This TCR beta chain was obtained from a study of blood T cell repertoires in COVID-19. Libraries were prepared by immunoSEQ multiplex PCR; TCRdb keeps only in-frame clonotypes and omits some of them. Among about 110,000 clones listed, around 89% were seen once. The source of this sequence is a woman in her forties or fifties with acute or convalescent COVID-19. The sequencing input was peripheral blood.

Written as DNA, the CDR3 is TGTGCCAGCAGCTTGGCTGGCGGGAATGAAAAACTGTTTTTT. It encodes CASSLAGGNEKLFF. The chain recombines TRBV5-4 with TRBJ1-4; D gene unclear. The CDR3 sequence is 14 residues long. Germline V gene data show CDR1 as SGHNT and CDR2 as YYREEE (reference sequence). V lost 0 bases, J lost 5 bases, and 8 bases lay in between.